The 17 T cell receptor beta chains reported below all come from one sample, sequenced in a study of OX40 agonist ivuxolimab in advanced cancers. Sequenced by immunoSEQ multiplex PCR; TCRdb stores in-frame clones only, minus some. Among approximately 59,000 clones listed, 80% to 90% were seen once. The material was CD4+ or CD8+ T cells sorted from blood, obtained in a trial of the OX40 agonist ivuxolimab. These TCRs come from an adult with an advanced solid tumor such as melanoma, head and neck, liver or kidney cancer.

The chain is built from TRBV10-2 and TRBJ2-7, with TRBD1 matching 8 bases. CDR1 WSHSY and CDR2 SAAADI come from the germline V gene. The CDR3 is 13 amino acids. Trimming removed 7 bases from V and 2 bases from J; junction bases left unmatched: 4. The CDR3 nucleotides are TGCGCCAGCACCGGGACAGGAGCCTACGAGCAGTACTTC. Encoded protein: CASTGTGAYEQYF.

CDR3 region: CAIRQGETEAFF. DNA for the CDR3: TGTGCCATCCGACAGGGAGAAACTGAAGCTTTCTTT. The chain employs TRBV10-3 and TRBJ1-1; 7 nucleotides line up with TRBD1. The germline V gene has CDR1 ENHRY and CDR2 SYGVKD. The CDR3 runs to 12 residues. Trimming cost V 8 bases and J 5 bases; bases outside gene matches: 5.

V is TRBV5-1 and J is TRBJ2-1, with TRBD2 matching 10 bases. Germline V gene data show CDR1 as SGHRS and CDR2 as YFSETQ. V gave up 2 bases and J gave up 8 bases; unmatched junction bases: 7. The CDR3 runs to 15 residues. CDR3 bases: TGCGCCAGCAGCTTATCTAGCGGGAGTTGGGATGAGCAGTTCTTC. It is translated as CASSLSSGSWDEQFF.

The CDR3 loop is CASSEATWGEKLFF. CDR3 DNA: TGCGCCAGCAGCGAGGCCACCTGGGGTGAAAAACTGTTTTTT. V gene TRBV5-1 combines with J gene TRBJ1-4; D is unclear. Trimming removed 4 bases at V and 7 bases at J, with 14 bases between. This CDR3 has 14 residues. The germline CDR1 and CDR2 sequences are SGHRS and YFSETQ.

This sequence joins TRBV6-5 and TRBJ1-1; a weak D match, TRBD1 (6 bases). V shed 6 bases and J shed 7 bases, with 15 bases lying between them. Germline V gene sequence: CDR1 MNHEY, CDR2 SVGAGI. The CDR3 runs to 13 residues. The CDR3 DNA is TGTGCCAGCAGGGAGGACAGTACCCGTGAAGCTTTCTTT. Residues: CASREDSTREAFF.

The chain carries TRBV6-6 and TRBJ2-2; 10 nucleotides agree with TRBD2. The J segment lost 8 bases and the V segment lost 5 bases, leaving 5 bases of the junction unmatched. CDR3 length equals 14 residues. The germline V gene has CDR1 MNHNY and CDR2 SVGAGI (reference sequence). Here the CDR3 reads CASSGSGRGGELFF. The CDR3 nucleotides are TGTGCCAGCAGTGGGAGCGGGAGGGGAGGGGAGCTGTTTTTT.

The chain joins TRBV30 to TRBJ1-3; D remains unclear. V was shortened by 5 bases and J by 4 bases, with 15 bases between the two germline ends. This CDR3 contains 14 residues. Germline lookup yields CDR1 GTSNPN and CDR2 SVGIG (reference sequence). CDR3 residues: CAWARSVGGNTIYF. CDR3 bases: TGTGCCTGGGCCCGCAGTGTCGGGGGAAACACCATATATTTT.

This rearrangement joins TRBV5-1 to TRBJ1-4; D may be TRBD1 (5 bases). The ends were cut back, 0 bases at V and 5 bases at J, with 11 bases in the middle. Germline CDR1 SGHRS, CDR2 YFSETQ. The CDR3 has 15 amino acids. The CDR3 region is CASSLAGTPNEKLFF. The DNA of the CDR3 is TGCGCCAGCAGCTTGGCCGGGACTCCGAATGAAAAACTGTTTTTT.

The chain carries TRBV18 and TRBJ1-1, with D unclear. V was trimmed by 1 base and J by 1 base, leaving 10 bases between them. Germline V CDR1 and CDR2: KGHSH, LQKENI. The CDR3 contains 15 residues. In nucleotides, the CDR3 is TGTGCCAGCTCACCACAAGCTTTGGGGAACACTGAAGCTTTCTTT. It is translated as CASSPQALGNTEAFF. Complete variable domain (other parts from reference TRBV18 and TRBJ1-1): NAGVMQNPRHLVRRRGQEARLRCSPMKGHSHVYWYRQLPEEGLKFMVYLQKENIIDESGMPKERFSAEFPKEGPSILRIQQVVRGDSAAYFCASSPQALGNTEAFFGQGTRLTVV.

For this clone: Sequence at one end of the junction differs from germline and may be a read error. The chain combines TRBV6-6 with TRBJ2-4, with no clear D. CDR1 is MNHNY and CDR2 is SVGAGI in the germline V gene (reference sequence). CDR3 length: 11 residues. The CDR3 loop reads CASRYEESLDF. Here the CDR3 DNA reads TGTGCCAGCAGATACGAAGAGAGCTTGGACTTC.

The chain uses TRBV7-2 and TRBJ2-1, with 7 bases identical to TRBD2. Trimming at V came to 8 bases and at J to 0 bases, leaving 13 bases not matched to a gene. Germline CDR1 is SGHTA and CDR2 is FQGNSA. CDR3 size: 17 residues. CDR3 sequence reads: CASVSPSGLSSYNEQFF. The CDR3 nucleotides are TGTGCCAGCGTCTCTCCTAGCGGCCTTAGCTCCTACAATGAGCAGTTCTTC.

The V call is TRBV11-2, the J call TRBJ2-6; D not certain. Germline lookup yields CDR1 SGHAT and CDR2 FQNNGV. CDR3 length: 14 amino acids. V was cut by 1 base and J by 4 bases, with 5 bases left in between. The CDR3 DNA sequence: TGTGCCAGCAGCTTAGGGGCCGGGGCCAACGTCCTGACTTTC. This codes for CASSLGAGANVLTF.

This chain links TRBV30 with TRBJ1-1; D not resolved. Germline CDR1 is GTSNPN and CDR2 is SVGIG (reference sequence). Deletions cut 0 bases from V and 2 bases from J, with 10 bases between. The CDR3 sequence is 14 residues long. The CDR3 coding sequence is TGTGCCTGGAGTGTCAGAGGAAGTAACACTGAAGCTTTCTTT. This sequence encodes CAWSVRGSNTEAFF.

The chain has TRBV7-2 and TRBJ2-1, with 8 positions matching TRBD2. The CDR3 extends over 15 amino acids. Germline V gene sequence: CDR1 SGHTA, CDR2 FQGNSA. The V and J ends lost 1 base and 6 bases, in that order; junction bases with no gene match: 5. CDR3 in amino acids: CASSLVLLAGNEQFF. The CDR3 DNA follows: TGTGCCAGCAGCTTAGTTCTGCTAGCGGGCAATGAGCAGTTCTTC.

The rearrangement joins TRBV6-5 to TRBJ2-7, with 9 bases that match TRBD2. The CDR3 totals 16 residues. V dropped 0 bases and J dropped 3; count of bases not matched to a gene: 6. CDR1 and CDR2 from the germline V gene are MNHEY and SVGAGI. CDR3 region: CASSYSSASGIYEQYF. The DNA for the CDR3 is TGTGCCAGCAGTTACTCGTCGGCTAGCGGGATCTACGAGCAGTACTTC.

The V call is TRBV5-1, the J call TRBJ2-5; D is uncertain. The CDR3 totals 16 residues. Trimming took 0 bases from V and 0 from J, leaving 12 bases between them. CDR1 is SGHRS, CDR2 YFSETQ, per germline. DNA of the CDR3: TGCGCCAGCAGCTTGGGATTTGAGGAGTACCAAGAGACCCAGTACTTC. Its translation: CASSLGFEEYQETQYF.

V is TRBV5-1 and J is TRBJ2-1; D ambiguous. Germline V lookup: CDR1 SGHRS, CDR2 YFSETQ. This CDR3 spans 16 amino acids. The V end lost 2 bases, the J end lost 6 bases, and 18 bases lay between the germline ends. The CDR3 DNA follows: TGCGCCAGCAGCTTTCTCAGCTCCCAGACGGCCAATGAGCAGTTCTTC. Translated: CASSFLSSQTANEQFF.